The clone carrying this T cell receptor (beta chain) was counted between two and nine times. The antigen is unknown. Stated time point: persistent/refractory GD, antithyroid drugs over 5 years with positive TRAb. Generation of the TCR library employed RNA extracted from PBMCs. A blood draw put approximately 9 milliliters of peripheral blood into EDTA tubes. CDR3 regions were amplified by Arm-PCR using iRepertoire HTBI primers to build TCR beta libraries. TCRdb reprocessed the multiplex PCR reads with MiXCR, giving one entry per CDR3 protein. This table has a few hundred thousand distinct CDR3 sequences, about a quarter appearing once. These data come from a study of regulatory T cells in long-lasting Graves disease. Study results and caveats: TCR diversity in persistent Graves' patients was below that of newly diagnosed ones.

This CDR3 contains 12 residues. Germline assignment: CDR1 SSHAT and CDR2 FNYEAQ (reference sequence). V shed 4 bases and J shed 6 bases, with 10 bases lying between them. The source was peripheral blood mononuclear cells (PBMCs), collected when the disease was refractory, from a patient treated with antithyroid drugs. This clonotype was sampled from a female donor with Graves disease. The chain is built from TRBV7-7 and TRBJ2-7; D not certain. The CDR3 loop is CASSSTGGEQYF. The CDR3 DNA follows: TGTGCCAGCAGCTCCACCGGTGGCGAGCAGTACTTC.